These 11 T cell receptor beta chains share one sample of origin, sequenced in a study of blood T cell repertoires in COVID-19 (dated by TCRdb to about 2020). Library construction relied on the immunoSEQ multiplex PCR assay. TCRdb stores this immuneACCESS table with in-frame sequences only. Part of the clones is absent; in the studies checked, under half of the shortfall reflects unresolved V genes, and no reason is known for the rest. The sample table records around 250,000 clones; approximately 82% of these occur just once. The ten largest make up about 3.2% of the sample. The specimen sequenced was peripheral blood. All receptors come from a woman under 30 with acute or convalescent COVID-19.

The rearrangement uses TRBV3-1 (or the pseudogene TRBV3-2) and TRBJ2-7; possible D gene TRBD2, 5 bases. The V and J ends lost 0 bases and 1 base respectively, with 16 bases between them. Germline V lookup: CDR1 LGHDT, CDR2 YNNKEL (reference sequence). The CDR3 totals 17 residues. CDR3 residues: CASSQDYGRSGSYEQYF. Written as DNA, the CDR3 is TGTGCCAGCAGCCAAGATTACGGCCGCTCGGGGTCCTACGAGCAGTACTTC.

The V call is TRBV7-2, the J call TRBJ2-3; no reliable D call. The V gene's germline CDR1 is SGHTA and CDR2 FQGNSA. With 5 bases removed from V and 0 bases from J, the gap between germline ends came to 3 bases. CDR3 size: 12 residues. CDR3 protein: CASSRSTDTQYF. Here the CDR3 DNA reads TGTGCCAGCAGCCGTAGCACAGATACGCAGTATTTT.

This clone appeared a few times. The V and J genes are TRBV29-1 and TRBJ1-3, with unresolved D. The V gene's germline CDR1 is SQVTM and CDR2 ANQGSEA. There are 11 residues in the CDR3. Here the CDR3 DNA reads TGCAGTGGCTTTGAAGGAAACACCATATATTTT. Residues: CSGFEGNTIYF. Combining the CDR3 with reference TRBV29-1 and TRBJ1-3 gives the whole variable domain SAVISQKPSRDICQRGTSLTIQCQVDSQVTMMFWYRQQPGQSLTLIATANQGSEATYESGFVIDKFPISRPNLTFSTLTVSNMSPEDSSIYLCSGFEGNTIYFGEGSWLTVV.

The chain links TRBV7-2 to TRBJ2-5; 9 bases fit TRBD2. The junction had 17 bases not matched to a gene; V was cut back by 1 base and J by 5 bases. The CDR3 has 19 amino acids. Germline V gene lookup returns CDR1 SGHTA and CDR2 FQGNSA. CDR3 region: CASSLDWLFSREGGETQYF. The CDR3 bases are TGTGCCAGCAGCTTAGATTGGCTCTTTTCGCGGGAGGGCGGTGAGACCCAGTACTTC.

The chain has TRBV19 and TRBJ2-1; 9 bases line up with TRBD2. V shed 5 bases, J shed 1 base, and the junction held 6 bases outside the gene matches. This CDR3 is built from 16 residues. The germline gives CDR1 LNHDA, CDR2 SQIVND (reference sequence). Written as DNA, the CDR3 is TGTGCCAGTAGTTCCCCGGGACTAGCTTCCTACAATGAGCAGTTCTTC. It translates to CASSSPGLASYNEQFF.

The CDR3, as DNA: TGTGCCAGCAGCTTAGTTAGACTTAGCACAGATACGCAGTATTTT. It is translated as CASSLVRLSTDTQYF. J is TRBJ2-3 and V is TRBV7-2; D unclear. The germline V and J ends were trimmed by 1 base and 0 bases, with 8 bases remaining between them. The CDR3 length is 15 residues. Germline V lookup: CDR1 SGHTA, CDR2 FQGNSA. Looking up the rest from reference TRBV7-2 and TRBJ2-3 gives the full variable domain: GAGVSQSPSNKVTEKGKDVELRCDPISGHTALYWYRQSLGQGLEFLIYFQGNSAPDKSGLPSDRFSAERTGGSVSTLTIQRTQQEDSAVYLCASSLVRLSTDTQYFGPGTRLTVL.

The CDR3 nucleotides are TGTGCCAGCACTAGCGGAAACGAGCAGTACTTC. This encodes CASTSGNEQYF. V is TRBV12-3 or TRBV12-4 and J is TRBJ2-7; 7 nucleotides align to TRBD2. V lost 7 bases and J lost 5; bases outside the gene matches: 2. This CDR3 has 11 residues.

The chain carries TRBV4-2 and TRBJ2-1; 12 nucleotides agree with TRBD2. The V and J ends lost 1 base and 8 bases, in that order; junction bases with no gene match: 3. The CDR3 sequence is 15 residues long. The V gene's germline CDR1 is LGHNA and CDR2 YNFKEQ. Written as DNA, the CDR3 is TGTGCCAGCAGCCAAGGACTAGCGGGAGCAGATGAGCAGTTCTTC. Residues: CASSQGLAGADEQFF.

About this clone: Germline and junction disagree at one end, which may indicate a read error. The V call is TRBV7-7, the J call TRBJ2-1, with D perhaps TRBD1 (5 bases). Germline CDR1 SSHAT, CDR2 FNYEAQ (reference sequence). CDR3 length: 15 residues. DNA for the CDR3: TGTGCTAGCAGCTTAGGGGCCCTGACCTTCAATGAGCAGTTCTTC. Encoded protein: CASSLGALTFNEQFF.

This chain joins TRBV2 and TRBJ1-1, with D uncertain. The ends were cut back, 11 bases at V and 6 bases at J, with 19 bases in the middle. This CDR3 is 13 amino acids long. From germline, CDR1 is SNHLY and CDR2 FYNNEI. The CDR3 DNA sequence: TGTGCCGGACGACTCTTCAGCGGGGCTGAAGCTTTCTTT. Protein: CAGRLFSGAEAFF.

The CDR3 region is CASSHRGLSGNTIYF. CDR3 DNA: TGTGCCAGCAGCCACAGGGGTTTGTCTGGAAACACCATATATTTT. The rearrangement joins TRBV3-1 (or the pseudogene TRBV3-2) to TRBJ1-3; a weak D match, TRBD1 (6 bases). Trimming took off 3 bases at V and 1 base at J, with 10 bases between the two ends. CDR1 LGHDT and CDR2 YNNKEL come from the germline V gene (reference sequence). This CDR3 region has 15 residues.